This TCR beta chain stems from a study of identical twins. This clonotype was observed a few times. What it binds is unknown. The authors used template switching to add a universal primer site and gave cDNA unique molecular identifiers. From the 5' RACE reads, TCRdb called clonotypes with MiXCR, one entry per CDR3 protein. The data contain 350,000 to 450,000 distinct CDR3 sequences, 18% of them singletons. Study findings and constraints: Out-of-frame beta chain sequences displayed weaker excess sharing between twins. Out-of-frame alpha sequences shared between twins exhibited an excess of low generation probability.

Trimming removed 2 bases from V and 0 bases from J, with 19 bases in between. This CDR3 contains 18 residues. Per the germline V gene, CDR1 is MDHEN and CDR2 is SYDVKM. Material for sequencing was naive T cells sorted from blood. V and J are TRBV28 and TRBJ1-2, with D hard to call. This clonotype was obtained from a man between 45 and 60 years old in good health. CDR3 sequence: CASSLGIGPQGTNYGYTF. CDR3 in DNA: TGTGCCAGCAGTTTAGGTATAGGGCCCCAAGGGACTAACTATGGCTACACCTTC.